Here is one T cell receptor (beta chain) with its context. No antigen is known for it. These data come from a study of graft-versus-host responses after intestinal transplantation. Study-wide background: Multivisceral, liver-intestinal, or isolated intestinal transplants were performed in recipients. Uniformly, recipients were administered anti-thymocyte globulin induction with subsequent tacrolimus and steroids for approximately three years. Study conclusions and caveats: Circulating GvH clone levels at their peak were associated with HvG declines (early post-transplant). GvH clones detected in recipient marrow included some appearing first in ileum or blood.

Libraries were prepared by immunoSEQ multiplex PCR; TCRdb keeps only in-frame clonotypes and omits some of them. The sample has about 51,000 clones, more than 70% seen once. The clonotype was recovered from a human donor who was the organ donor for an intestinal transplant. The sequencing here drew on unstimulated CD4+ T cells sorted from spleen or lymph node cells, taken before transplant.

The CDR3: CASSVNQGITYNEQFF. CDR3 nucleotides: TGTGCCAGCAGTGTCAACCAGGGGATAACCTACAATGAGCAGTTCTTC. This chain joins TRBV6-1 and TRBJ2-1; a weak D match, TRBD1 (6 bases). In germline, CDR1 is MNHNS, CDR2 SASEGT. This CDR3 has 16 amino acids. Deletions cut 4 bases from V and 2 bases from J, with 15 bases between.